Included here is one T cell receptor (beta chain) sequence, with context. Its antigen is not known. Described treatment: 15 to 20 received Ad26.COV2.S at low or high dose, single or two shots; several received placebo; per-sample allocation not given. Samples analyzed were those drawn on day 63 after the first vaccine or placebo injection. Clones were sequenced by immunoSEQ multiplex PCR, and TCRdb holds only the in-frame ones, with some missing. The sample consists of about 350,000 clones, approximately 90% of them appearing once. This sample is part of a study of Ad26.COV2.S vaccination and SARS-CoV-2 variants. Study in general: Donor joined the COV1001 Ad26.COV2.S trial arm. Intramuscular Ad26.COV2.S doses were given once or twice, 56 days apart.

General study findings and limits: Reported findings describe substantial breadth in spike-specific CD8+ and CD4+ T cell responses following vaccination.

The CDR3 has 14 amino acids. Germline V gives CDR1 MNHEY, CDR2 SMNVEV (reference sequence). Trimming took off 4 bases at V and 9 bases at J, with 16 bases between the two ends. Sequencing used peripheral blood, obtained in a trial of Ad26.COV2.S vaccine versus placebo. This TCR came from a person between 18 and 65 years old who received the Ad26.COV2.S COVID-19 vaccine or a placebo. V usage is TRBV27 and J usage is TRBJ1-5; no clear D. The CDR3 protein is CASSSTDAIRPQHF. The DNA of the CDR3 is TGTGCCAGCAGTTCGACGGATGCCATCAGGCCCCAGCATTTT.